This T cell receptor beta chain was sequenced during a study of spatial heterogeneity in lung cancer (dated by TCRdb to 2018 to 2020). Notes on the research overall: Beta-chain transcripts were consistently detected in greater numbers than alpha-chain transcripts, which likely reflected higher beta-chain transcript abundance. In the raw uncorrected reads, each unique combination of TCR and UMI appeared more than ten times on average. TCR alpha and beta repertoires were quantitatively compared across multiple tumor regions, matched nontumor lung and blood in non-small cell lung cancer. At surgery, both alpha and beta chains were TCR-sequenced in 220 tumor regions, 63 to 65 matched nontumor lung samples and some 58 PBMC samples. Nonsynonymous mutation counts, determined by whole-exome sequencing of tumor tissue, were related to TCR repertoire features. Broader findings and caveats from the paper: Ubiquitous expanded tumor TCRs were found in blood more often at tumor resection than at routine follow-up. Confirming at a functional level the hypothesis that regional TCRs recognize regional mutations was considered to require additional single-cell paired TCR alpha and beta sequencing.

Receptor amplification or capture employed 5' RACE. Instrument on record: NextSeq 500. In the TCR library protocol, a unique molecular identifier was attached to each TCR cDNA molecule so that PCR and sequencing errors could be corrected. As for the authors' bioinformatics: TCR identification, UMI-based error correction and CDR3 extraction were performed with Decombinator tools. Expanded TCRs were defined as those above a frequency of 2 per 1,000, corresponding to the top 1% of the tumor frequency distribution. Rényi diversity was computed with the R vegan package after subsampling each repertoire 100 times to 5,000 TCRs. CDR3 similarity networks were built from amino acid triplet string-kernel similarity, connecting CDR3s with pairwise similarity above 0.82. TCRdb ran its own pipeline on the public reads, namely fastp trimming at Q25 and MiXCR clone calling, and kept in-frame beta chains. Merged by CDR3 protein, the rows form single entries marked with the most common genes and DNA. Clone size and V and J calls follow TCRdb, not the original study. The sample table holds about 48,000 distinct CDR3 sequences, of which approximately 5.3% were seen once. The top ten constitute 11% of the sample.

This clonotype was counted a single time. The specificity of this receptor is unknown. Base qualities are missing; no much larger clone stands one base away. A read on its own is weak evidence. The sample's time point label, in plain terms: sample taken at primary tumor resection. For TCR sequencing, whole RNA was extracted from tumor and nontumor lung tissue, or from cryopreserved PBMC samples, and no cell sorting was done. The donors were 65 to 85 patients from the lung TRACERx cohort who had early-stage, untreated non-small cell lung cancer. Only patients with enough RNA available from two or more tumor regions were chosen for TCR sequencing. The TCR comes from a male donor with early-stage non-small cell lung cancer. Sequenced material: PBMCs, taken at surgery.

The CDR3 in this case is CATSRGGTSGYNEQFF. The sequenced DNA: TGTGCCACCAGCAGAGGTGGGACTAGCGGTTACAATGAGCAGTTCTTC. The chain is made from TRBV15 and TRBJ2-1; the central 11 bases match TRBD2. The germline V gene (reference sequence) specifies LNHNV as CDR1 and YYDKDF as CDR2. From the cysteine through the phenylalanine, the CDR3 covers 16 amino acids. Only CDR3 DNA remains: 48 bases, in frame from the first base. The V end gives up 1 base and the J end 4 bases, leaving 3 bases in the junction not matched to a gene.